This TCR beta chain is drawn from a study of lymphopenia after photon versus proton radiotherapy. Study-wide results and caveats: In patients who died, overall survival fell as post-nadir TCR diversity dropped more. Better survival with proton therapy was suggested as possible, not demonstrated. Proton therapy kept repertoires fairly stable, unlike photons, which gained effector/memory cells.

Libraries were prepared by immunoSEQ multiplex PCR; TCRdb keeps only in-frame clonotypes and omits some of them. The sample lists 150,000 or so clones, about 85% seen once, with about 4.4% in the top ten. Only a few counts were recorded for this clone. The antigen is undetermined. Trimming removed 9 bases from V and 0 bases from J, with 14 bases in between. The CDR3 length is 14 residues. CDR1 and CDR2 (germline): LNHDA, SQIVND (reference sequence). The rearrangement uses TRBV19 and TRBJ1-1; possibly TRBD1 for D (5 bases). Sample: peripheral blood, taken from a patient treated with photon-based radiotherapy. This receptor was obtained from a man aged 50 or older with gastric cancer. This CDR3 reads CASVTGTVNTEAFF. CDR3 DNA sequence: TGTGCCAGCGTTACCGGGACGGTGAACACTGAAGCTTTCTTT. The variable domain in full, completed from reference TRBV19 and TRBJ1-1, reads DGGITQSPKYLFRKEGQNVTLSCEQNLNHDAMYWYRQDPGQGLRLIYYSQIVNDFQKGDIAEGYSVSREKKESFPLTVTSAQKNPTAFYLCASVTGTVNTEAFFGQGTRLTVV.